This record covers a single T cell receptor beta chain. Its antigen target is currently unknown. No much larger clone is present one base from it, and per-base qualities are unavailable. The data are from a study of cytomegalovirus exposure and HLA in healthy donors (dated by TCRdb to the late 2010s). Regarding the complete study: In an earlier analysis of 550 to 750 of the donors, roughly 300 Gb of sequence data and 90 million to 120 million unique TCR beta sequences from roughly 200 million T cells were reported. An early release that covered fewer than 750 HLA-typed donors contained approximately 290 gigabases of sequencing data and around 80 million unique TCR sequences. The genetic ancestry cluster associated with self-reported Caucasian donors included about four fifths of the 398 genotyped donors. The study aimed to test whether signatures of past pathogen exposure could be identified by cataloging public T cell receptors. The study used immunosequencing to profile the T cell repertoires of under 700 subjects and linked those repertoires to cytomegalovirus serostatus. In addition to the first cohort of around 670 subjects, a separate validation cohort of under 150 different subjects was used. To predict cytomegalovirus infection status, the study combined high-throughput TCR immunosequencing, statistical association of individual TCRs with disease status, and machine learning. A later analysis re-analyzed previously published TCR beta repertoires from 666 donors and added high-resolution HLA genotyping to study TCR occurrence patterns. In the later analysis, no new phenotypic data were used to find candidate immune exposures; instead, reliance was placed on TCR beta sequences and their occurrence across donors. An earlier analysis of some 500 of the donors applied high-throughput TCR beta sequencing to assess whether each TCR beta V gene segment acted as functional or pseudogenic. Alongside the repertoire data, information on donor age, sex, ethnicity and CMV serostatus was compiled. Genome-wide SNP genotypes for about 65% of the roughly 700 donors were used in a later genetic analysis, which treated that subset as a discovery cohort. All discovery cohort repertoires had been generated on a single sequencing platform. Class I and class II HLA loci were covered by the typing at four-digit resolution. The number of donors typed differed by locus, with 629-630 for A, B, C, DRB1 and DQB1, roughly 550 for DQA1, about 610 for DPA1, and about 450 for DPB1. Four to six DR-DQ haplotypes were handled as single units for association and clustering, since linkage in the cohort was strong. Across around 400 genotyped donors of the cohort, an average of roughly 200,000 unique TCR beta nucleotide sequences per donor were sequenced, and roughly a sixth of those sequences were non-productive. Findings and caveats that apply to the study as a whole: It was suggested by the authors that the approach could potentially be generalized to other disease states and immunological phenotypes. The presence/absence analyses assumed that sequencing depth was roughly uniform across donors, and that assumption may not be true. According to a later genetic analysis, donors in an Asian-associated ancestry cluster had fewer N-insertions in productive TCRs than the roughly 670-donor mean. Correlated functional status among segregating V segments might reflect linkage disequilibrium, but an unknown experimental factor could not be ruled out. In a later analysis, the rate of TCR association differed among HLA loci, with DRB1 alleles having the most associated TCRs and HLA-C alleles having the fewest. In an earlier analysis of some 550 of the donors, most TCR beta V segments were observed in productive rearrangements about 87% or about 30% of the time, broadly matching IMGT annotations. While some public TCRs were present in many individuals, most TCR sequences turned up only very rarely across donors. At a false discovery rate of 0.05, a later analysis linked 15,000 to 20,000 TCR beta sequences to specific HLA alleles. The 87-base-pair reads could not distinguish some IMGT-functional V segments, including TRBV6-2 and TRBV6-3, so those segments were excluded. Cytomegalovirus status was reported to be diagnosed by the classifier with high specificity and sensitivity in both the original and validation cohorts. Because counts were too low, 15 or so rarely observed V segments, including chromosome 9 orphons, were excluded from the earlier analysis of some 540 of the donors. According to a later analysis, parvovirus B19, influenza, CMV and Epstein-Barr virus appeared linked to several top co-occurrence clusters. This cohort had only TCR beta chains sequenced, and the lack of alpha or paired-chain data limited which features could be detected. A cluster of highly shared sequence variants was judged likely to be a technical artifact of the sequencing pipeline. A later genetic analysis associated a missense DCLRE1C variant with V-gene and J-gene trimming of TCR beta chains, and an independent cohort replicated the association. In a later analysis, HLA-associated TCR beta chains were found to be more clonally expanded and to have lower generation probabilities than equally common non-associated chains. The study gave a list of 150 to 200 TCR beta chains associated with cytomegalovirus. A further reported finding was that TCR beta sequences accurately predicted the HLA-A and HLA-B alleles for most subjects in the first cohort. HLA typing was unavailable for some donors at each locus, so association tests used only the typed subset. In vitro tests confirmed that a few of the cytomegalovirus-associated TCR beta chains recognize cytomegalovirus antigens. CMV serostatus was the only immune exposure information available for the cohort. According to a later analysis, most CMV-associated TCR beta chains appeared to be HLA-restricted, and the HLA associations seemed to be driven largely by CMV exposure. When HLA alleles, especially DR and DQ, strongly co-occurred, TCR associations were difficult to assign to individual alleles.

The cohort comprised 666 healthy bone marrow donors. At the time of sampling, every cohort member was nominally healthy, though immune exposures that went unrecorded were likely present. The donor tested CMV seronegative, placing the donor among the 350 to 400 seronegative members of the cohort. A peripheral blood sample was collected from each donor, and TCR beta sequencing was performed on peripheral blood mononuclear cells. Genomic DNA extraction from the blood cell samples was performed with the Qiagen DNeasy Blood Extraction Kit. Receptors were amplified or captured by the immunoSEQ multiplex PCR assay. For the multiplex PCR, a mixture combining 60 forward primers for TCR Vbeta segments and 13 reverse primers for TCR Jbeta segments was used. The CDR3 region of rearranged TCR beta genes was amplified from genomic DNA by a multiplex PCR assay. Amplified TCR beta libraries were sequenced as 87-base-pair reads on the Illumina HiSeq System. The authors' analysis ran thus. A later analysis counted about 76 million unique TCR beta chains across the roughly 700 repertoires, and around 12 million of these chains were shared by at least two donors. A nearest-neighbor algorithm error-corrected the raw reads and collapsed the reads into unique sequences, merging closely related sequences to remove PCR and sequencing errors. Alignment of CDR3 sequences to IMGT reference sequences was used to assign V, D and J gene segments. For a sequence to be retained, a match of at least six nucleotides was required to both a V gene segment and a J gene segment. A rearrangement counted as productive if the CDR3 had no stop codons and remained in frame with V and J, and every other rearrangement counted as non-productive. Following IMGT convention, CDR3 was defined as the stretch from the second conserved V-encoded cysteine up to the conserved J-encoded phenylalanine. Sequences without an unambiguous match to a single V gene segment were excluded from the earlier analysis of about 600 of the donors. An earlier analysis of several hundred of the donors called V segments functional above 56.7% productive rearrangements and segregating when the between-donor standard deviation exceeded 5%. A statistical classification framework was developed to diagnose cytomegalovirus status using the catalog of TCR beta chain sequences. V and J gene assignment, in a later analysis, came from comparing TCR nucleotide sequences with IMGT/GENE-DB human TR gene sequences. Using the TCRdist pipeline, a later analysis assigned CDR3 sequences along with most-parsimonious VDJ recombination scenarios. In a later analysis, every TCR beta chain was defined by the combination of its CDR3 amino acid sequence and its V-gene family, and reads without a unique V-gene family were dropped. To address suspected cross-contamination and a sequencing artifact, a later analysis removed approximately 600 highly shared, low-generation-probability nucleotide sequences. A later analysis calculated a clonal expansion index for each public chain from normalized within-repertoire ranks of inferred template counts. A later analysis computed generation probabilities with a VDJ recombination model fitted to out-of-frame rearrangements, and checked the results against IGoR. A later analysis scored TCR-TCR, TCR-HLA and TCR-CMV co-occurrence with hypergeometric tests, applying a repertoire-size bias correction to TCR pairs. To estimate false discovery rates, a later analysis permuted the HLA or CMV assignments 20 times. In a later analysis, co-occurring TCRs were grouped with DBSCAN, and TCRdist sequence similarity was added when clustering was performed within HLA-allele-positive subsets. Repertoires with fewer than 30,000 or more than 120,000 public chains were left out of co-occurrence clustering, as were about 5 repertoires with anomalous nucleotide sharing. TCRdb obtained this table from immuneACCESS and retained in-frame rearrangements with V and J assigned. These tables miss some clones; where compared with another copy, unresolved V genes account for less than half of the shortfall, and the remainder is unexplained. That table gives V, J and clone size, and the DNA gave D and trimming. The sample yields 140,000 to 150,000 clones; about 75% were counted once. Of the sample, approximately 4.3% falls within the top ten clones.

The CDR3, cysteine through phenylalanine, is 15 amino acids long. Just CDR3 DNA is preserved here, 45 bases in frame from base 1. Sequences MGHDK (CDR1) and SYGVNS (CDR2) are obtained from the germline V gene. V ends up 4 bases short and J 4 bases short, with an unmatched junction base count of 2. Specimen: PBMCs. The rearranged segments are TRBV25-1 and TRBJ2-2, with 11 junctional bases fitting TRBD1. The sequence came from a man aged 55-75 years in good health and CMV-seronegative. CDR3 reads: CASSGTGGTTGELFF. In nucleotide form, the sequence is TGTGCCAGCAGTGGGACAGGGGGCACCACCGGGGAGCTGTTTTTT.